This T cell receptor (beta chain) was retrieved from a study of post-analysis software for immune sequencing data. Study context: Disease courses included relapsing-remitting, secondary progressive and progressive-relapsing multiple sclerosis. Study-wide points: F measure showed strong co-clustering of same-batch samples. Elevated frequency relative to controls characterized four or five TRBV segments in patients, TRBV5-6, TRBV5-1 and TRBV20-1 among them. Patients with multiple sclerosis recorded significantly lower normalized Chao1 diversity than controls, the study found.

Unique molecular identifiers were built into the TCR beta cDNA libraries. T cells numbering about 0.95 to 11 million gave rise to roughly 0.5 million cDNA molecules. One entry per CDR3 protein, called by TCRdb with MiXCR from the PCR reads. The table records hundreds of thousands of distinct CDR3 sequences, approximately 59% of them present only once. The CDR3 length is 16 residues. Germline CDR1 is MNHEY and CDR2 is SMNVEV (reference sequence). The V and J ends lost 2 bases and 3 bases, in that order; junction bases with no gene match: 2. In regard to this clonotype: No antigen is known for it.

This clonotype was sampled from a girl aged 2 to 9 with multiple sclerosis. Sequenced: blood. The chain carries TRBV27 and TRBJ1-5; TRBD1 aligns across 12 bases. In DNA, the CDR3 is TGTGCCAGCAGTTTAGGGACAGGGGGCTTCAATCAGCCCCAGCATTTT. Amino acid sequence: CASSLGTGGFNQPQHF.